The 21 T cell receptor beta chains given below trace back to one sample, sequenced in a study of T-cell reconstitution after alpha-beta-depleted transplantation in children (dated by TCRdb to the mid-2010s). The library was obtained by PCR. The sample was run on an Illumina HiSeq 2500. Molecular barcoding was employed in the preparation of TCR libraries, with unique molecular identifiers being used to normalize TCRbeta repertoire quantification. TCRdb itself trimmed the public reads at Q25 with fastp, ran MiXCR and retained productive beta chains. CDR3 protein sequences are deduplicated, and each keeps its most common genes and DNA. The table for this sample lists some 190,000 distinct CDR3 sequences; 11% of them were counted only once. The top ten clonotypes cover about 12% of the sample. The sample's treatment or condition, from its label and the paper: allogeneic hematopoietic cell transplantation with graft depleted of TCRalphabeta T cells and CD19 B cells.

The sample consisted of PBMCs, taken before TCRalphabeta/CD19-depleted stem cell transplant. Source of these receptors: a boy aged 2 to 10 with acute myeloid leukemia, due to receive a stem cell transplant.

In its sample, this clonotype was seen many times. V and J are TRBV6-6 and TRBJ1-1, with no clear D. V was trimmed by 6 bases and J by 0 bases, leaving 8 bases between them. The CDR3 extends over 13 amino acids. Germline assignment: CDR1 MNHNY and CDR2 SVGAGI (reference sequence). The CDR3 is CASRVHMNTEAFF. DNA for the CDR3: TGTGCCAGCAGGGTCCATATGAACACTGAAGCTTTCTTT.

This clonotype has at least ten counts. J is TRBJ1-2 and V is TRBV6-1; possibly TRBD1 for D (6 bases). Trimming took 8 bases from V and 7 from J, leaving 23 bases between them. Germline V gene sequence: CDR1 MNHNS, CDR2 SASEGT. This CDR3 comprises 15 residues. CDR3 amino acids: CASLLLGGVVGGYTF. CDR3 bases: TGTGCCAGCCTCCTATTGGGGGGCGTCGTGGGTGGCTACACCTTC.

This clonotype was recorded many times. The chain joins TRBV10-3 to TRBJ1-1, with D uncertain. The germline CDR1 and CDR2 sequences are ENHRY and SYGVKD. The CDR3 extends over 13 amino acids. With 4 bases removed from V and 1 base from J, the gap between germline ends came to 7 bases. Here the CDR3 reads CAISVGANTEAFF. CDR3 nucleotide sequence: TGTGCCATCAGTGTTGGAGCGAACACTGAAGCTTTCTTT.

This clonotype has ten or more counts. J is TRBJ2-1 and V is TRBV6-1; 10 bases agree with TRBD2. V gave up 3 bases and J gave up 12 bases; unmatched junction bases: 11. Germline V gene sequence: CDR1 MNHNS, CDR2 SASEGT. This CDR3 has 15 residues. The CDR3 nucleotides read TGTGCCAGCAGTGATACTAGCGGGGAATCGAGACGGCAGTTCTTC. Protein product: CASSDTSGESRRQFF.

This clonotype was seen at least ten times. The chain employs TRBV20-1 and TRBJ1-5; possible D gene TRBD1, 5 bases. The CDR3 has 15 residues. Germline V CDR1 and CDR2: DFQATT, SNEGSKA (reference sequence). Trimming took 7 bases from V and 4 from J, leaving 20 bases between them. The CDR3 loop is CSGGSGQGENQPQHF. The CDR3 DNA sequence: TGCAGTGGGGGTAGCGGGCAGGGAGAAAATCAGCCCCAGCATTTT.

This clonotype appeared many times. This chain joins TRBV20-1 and TRBJ2-2, with 12 bases lining up with TRBD2. Trimming at V came to 3 bases and at J to 5 bases, leaving 4 bases not matched to a gene. CDR1 DFQATT and CDR2 SNEGSKA come from the germline V gene (reference sequence). The CDR3 spans 15 residues. DNA for the CDR3: TGCAGTGCTAGTTCGCTAGCGGGAGGGACCGGGGAGCTGTTTTTT. Protein product: CSASSLAGGTGELFF.

This clonotype was picked up many times. The chain uses TRBV6-2 or TRBV6-3 and TRBJ1-2; D remains ambiguous. Germline V gene data show CDR1 as MNHEY and CDR2 as SVGEGT. The germline V and J ends were trimmed by 0 bases and 3 bases, with 17 bases remaining between them. The CDR3 covers 17 residues. The CDR3 here is CASSYSISPRADYGYTF. DNA of the CDR3: TGTGCCAGCAGTTACTCGATATCACCTCGCGCCGACTATGGCTACACCTTC.

In regard to this clonotype: The junction shows a germline mismatch at one end, possibly a read error. J is TRBJ1-1 and V is TRBV5-1; the match to TRBD1 covers 8 bases. The CDR3 contains 14 residues. Germline assignment: CDR1 SGHRS and CDR2 YFSETQ. DNA for the CDR3: TGCGCCTGCAGCTTTGGACAGGGTTCATCGCAAGCTTTCTTT. Its translation: CACSFGQGSSQAFF.

This clonotype has a count of ten or more. The genes are TRBV12-3 or TRBV12-4 and TRBJ2-7; the match to TRBD1 covers 9 bases. V shed 6 bases and J 2 bases; nucleotides not matched to a gene: 5. The CDR3 runs to 14 residues. The DNA for the CDR3 is TGTGCCAGCAGCCCCGGGACAGGGCCCTACGAGCAGTACTTC. Encoded protein: CASSPGTGPYEQYF.

The V call is TRBV5-1, the J call TRBJ2-1; TRBD2 agrees at 7 bases. With 4 bases clipped from V and 4 bases from J, the junction kept 17 bases outside the gene matches. Germline loops: CDR1 SGHRS, CDR2 YFSETQ. The length of the CDR3 is 18 residues. Written as DNA, the CDR3 is TGCGCCAGCAGCCCGGGAGTGGGGCGGGAGACCTTATACAATGAGCAGTTCTTC. This translates into CASSPGVGRETLYNEQFF.

This clonotype was recorded many times. The rearrangement joins TRBV5-1 to TRBJ2-7; D might be TRBD2 (5 bases). V was trimmed by 0 bases and J by 0 bases, leaving 7 bases between them. Per the germline V gene, CDR1 is SGHRS and CDR2 is YFSETQ. The CDR3 has 14 amino acids. The CDR3 sequence: CASSLGTVSYEQYF. DNA for the CDR3: TGCGCCAGCAGCTTGGGGACTGTCTCCTACGAGCAGTACTTC.

This clonotype has ten or more counts. The CDR3 loop is CASSSPDRGTEAFF. Here the CDR3 DNA reads TGTGCCAGCAGCTCTCCAGACCGAGGGACTGAAGCTTTCTTT. The chain is built from TRBV7-9 and TRBJ1-1; D not certain. The germline V gene encodes CDR1 SEHNR and CDR2 FQNEAQ (reference sequence). The ends were cut back, 4 bases at V and 5 bases at J, with 14 bases in the middle. CDR3 length: 14 amino acids.

This clonotype was seen repeatedly, ten times or more. V usage is TRBV11-3 and J usage is TRBJ2-1; D is possibly TRBD1 or TRBD2 (6 bases each). Trimming pared 5 bases from V and 12 bases from J, leaving 11 bases between. The CDR3 is 11 residues long. Germline V lookup: CDR1 SGHNT, CDR2 YENEEA. Here the CDR3 reads CASSLGGVQFF. For the CDR3, the DNA is TGTGCCAGCAGCCTCGGGGGCGTGCAGTTCTTC.

This clonotype was detected ten times or more. The V and J genes are TRBV20-1 and TRBJ1-5; possible D gene TRBD1, 5 bases. Germline values: CDR1 DFQATT, CDR2 SNEGSKA (reference sequence). Trimming removed 2 bases from V and 5 bases from J, with 16 bases in between. The length of the CDR3 is 15 residues. As DNA, the CDR3 is TGCAGTGCTAGACCCAGCGGCCAGGGATATCAGCCCCAGCATTTT. Translating gives CSARPSGQGYQPQHF.

This clonotype was counted ten times or more. This chain uses TRBV7-8 with TRBJ2-2; D is unclear. The CDR3 is 16 residues long. V lost 0 bases to trimming and J lost 5 bases, with 13 bases between them. The V gene's germline CDR1 is SGHVS and CDR2 FQNEAQ. CDR3 sequence (DNA): TGTGCCAGCAGCTTAGCGGAGAGCAGCAGAACCGGGGAGCTGTTTTTT. Translating it yields CASSLAESSRTGELFF.

The V call is TRBV2, the J call TRBJ2-5; 7 bases are shared with TRBD1. CDR3 length: 19 amino acids. Trimming at V came to 5 bases and at J to 0 bases, leaving 18 bases not matched to a gene. Germline loops: CDR1 SNHLY, CDR2 FYNNEI. CDR3 DNA: TGTGCCAGCAGTTTAGGGTTCGGTGTGGGGGACAGCTACCAAGAGACCCAGTACTTC. Translating gives CASSLGFGVGDSYQETQYF.

This clonotype came up many times. V usage is TRBV29-1 and J usage is TRBJ1-2, with D possibly being TRBD1 (5 bases). Germline values: CDR1 SQVTM, CDR2 ANQGSEA. The V end was cut by 5 bases, the J end by 8 bases, with 15 bases between. The CDR3 is 12 amino acids. CDR3 sequence: CSVLTDIRGYTF. In DNA, the CDR3 is TGCAGCGTTTTGACGGACATTCGAGGCTACACCTTC. Looking up the rest from reference TRBV29-1 and TRBJ1-2 gives the full variable domain: SAVISQKPSRDICQRGTSLTIQCQVDSQVTMMFWYRQQPGQSLTLIATANQGSEATYESGFVIDKFPISRPNLTFSTLTVSNMSPEDSSIYLCSVLTDIRGYTFGSGTRLTVV.

The rearrangement links TRBV28 to TRBJ2-7; the match to TRBD2 covers 9 bases. With 5 bases clipped from V and 0 bases from J, the junction kept 5 bases outside the gene matches. The CDR3 is 15 amino acids. CDR1 is MDHEN and CDR2 is SYDVKM in the germline V gene. The CDR3 DNA reads as TGTGCCAGCAGTCATAGCGGGAGTGGCTCCTACGAGCAGTACTTC. Translated: CASSHSGSGSYEQYF.

On this clonotype itself: At one end, the junction sequence differs from germline, possibly due to a read error. The genes are TRBV20-1 and TRBJ2-4, with a tentative D call TRBD2 (7 bases). CDR1 DFQATT and CDR2 SNEGSKA come from the germline V gene (reference sequence). The CDR3 extends over 20 amino acids. CDR3 sequence: CCARVGTGGGPSEVKNIQYF. Here the CDR3 DNA reads TGCTGTGCTAGAGTTGGTACGGGCGGGGGCCCTAGTGAGGTCAAAAACATTCAGTACTTC.

This clonotype was recorded many times. This sequence joins TRBV12-3 or TRBV12-4 and TRBJ2-1; D remains unclear. V was trimmed by 1 base and J by 1 base, leaving 2 bases between them. The CDR3 totals 13 residues. The CDR3 DNA is TGTGCCAGCAGTTTAGAATCCTACAATGAGCAGTTCTTC. This translates into CASSLESYNEQFF.

Comment on this clonotype: This could be a read error, since a much larger clone is one nucleotide away. This chain connects TRBV7-8 to TRBJ2-4; the D gene is possibly TRBD1 (6 bases). The CDR3 spans 14 residues. Germline V gene lookup returns CDR1 SGHVS and CDR2 FQNEAQ. The CDR3 bases are TGTGCCAGCAGCTTGGACAGAGTTTTGGGGATTCAGTCCTTC. This gives the protein CASSLDRVLGIQSF.